The 13 T cell receptor beta chains below all came from one sample that was sequenced in a study of OX40 agonist ivuxolimab in advanced cancers. Profiling relied on immunoSEQ multiplex PCR, and the TCRdb table lists in-frame clones only, not all of them. The sample yields about 59,000 clones, approximately 94% seen once. This material consisted of CD4+ or CD8+ T cells sorted from blood, taken in a trial of the OX40 agonist ivuxolimab. These receptors were obtained from an adult with an advanced solid tumor such as melanoma, head and neck, liver or kidney cancer.

Only one count was recorded for this clone. The V gene is TRBV30, the J gene TRBJ2-1; TRBD1 agrees at 8 bases. In germline, CDR1 is GTSNPN, CDR2 SVGIG (reference sequence). This CDR3 has 16 amino acids. V lost 2 bases to trimming and J lost 1 base; unmatched junction nucleotides: 7. In DNA form, the CDR3 reads TGTGCCTGGAGTAACCCGACAGGGGTGTCCTACAATGAGCAGTTCTTC. The encoded protein is CAWSNPTGVSYNEQFF.

In its sample, this clone is medium-sized. The J gene is TRBJ1-1, the V gene TRBV19, with 8 bases fitting TRBD1. The CDR3 runs 15 residues. Unmatched junction bases numbered 5, after V lost 2 bases and J lost 3 bases. CDR1 is LNHDA, CDR2 SQIVND, per germline (reference sequence). In nucleotides, the CDR3 is TGTGCCAGTAGTATATGGCAGGGGGCCGACACTGAAGCTTTCTTT. This encodes CASSIWQGADTEAFF.

This chain joins TRBV27 and TRBJ2-3; 7 bases are shared with TRBD2. With 3 bases clipped from V and 4 bases from J, the junction kept 13 bases outside the gene matches. The CDR3 is made up of 17 amino acids. The germline V gene encodes CDR1 MNHEY and CDR2 SMNVEV (reference sequence). CDR3 residues: CASSFFPPGGGPDTQYF. DNA for the CDR3: TGTGCCAGCAGTTTTTTCCCCCCGGGAGGAGGGCCAGATACGCAGTATTTT.

This chain joins TRBV9 and TRBJ2-3, with D possibly TRBD2 on 6 matching bases. V was shortened by 0 bases and J by 2 bases, with 13 bases between the two germline ends. The CDR3 sequence is 16 residues long. Germline CDR1 is SGDLS and CDR2 is YYNGEE. Here the CDR3 reads CASSVEAGLVTDTQYF. The CDR3 DNA is TGTGCCAGCAGCGTAGAGGCGGGGCTCGTCACAGATACGCAGTATTTT.

CDR3 nucleotide sequence: TGTGCCAGCAGCCAACAGGGTAGGGCCTACGAGCAGTACTTC. Translated: CASSQQGRAYEQYF. The chain uses TRBV5-6 and TRBJ2-7; D is possibly TRBD1 (6 bases). Germline V gives CDR1 SGHDT, CDR2 YYEEEE. V dropped 4 bases and J dropped 2 bases, with 13 bases sitting between them. The CDR3 extends over 14 amino acids. The full variable domain, rest sourced from reference TRBV5-6 and TRBJ2-7, is DAGVTQSPTHLIKTRGQQVTLRCSPKSGHDTVSWYQQALGQGPQFIFQYYEEEERQRGNFPDRFSGHQFPNYSSELNVNALLLGDSALYLCASSQQGRAYEQYFGPGTRLTVT.

The chain recombines TRBV27 with TRBJ2-5, with D tentatively TRBD1 (5 bases). The CDR3 extends over 14 amino acids. V lost 3 bases, J lost 5 bases, and 13 bases lay in between. The V gene's germline CDR1 is MNHEY and CDR2 SMNVEV (reference sequence). CDR3 region: CASSLSPGLETQYF. The CDR3 nucleotides are TGTGCCAGCAGTTTGTCGCCAGGGTTGGAGACCCAGTACTTC.

The gene calls are TRBV9 and TRBJ2-4; 8 bases line up with TRBD2. Germline trimming cut 3 bases from V and 6 bases from J; bases unmatched to any gene: 8. Germline CDR1 reads SGDLS; CDR2 reads YYNGEE. The CDR3 contains 15 residues. CDR3 in amino acids: CASSEGTSWGNIQYF. As DNA, the CDR3 is TGTGCCAGCAGCGAGGGGACTAGTTGGGGAAACATTCAGTACTTC. Full variable domain (outside the CDR3, taken from reference TRBV9 and TRBJ2-4): DSGVTQTPKHLITATGQRVTLRCSPRSGDLSVYWYQQSLDQGLQFLIQYYNGEERAKGNILERFSAQQFPDLHSELNLSSLELGDSALYFCASSEGTSWGNIQYFGAGTRLSVL.

The genes are TRBV27 and TRBJ1-1; D is unresolved. V lost 2 bases, J lost 8 bases, and 15 bases lay in between. CDR1 is MNHEY and CDR2 is SMNVEV in the germline V gene (reference sequence). This CDR3 has 14 residues. CDR3 amino acids: CASSLVSAGPEAFF. CDR3 nucleotide sequence: TGTGCCAGCAGTTTAGTCAGTGCAGGACCCGAAGCTTTCTTT.

This chain connects TRBV28 to TRBJ2-5; D unclear. V was clipped by 2 bases and J by 1 base, with 11 bases between them. The CDR3 is 15 residues long. Germline lookup yields CDR1 MDHEN and CDR2 SYDVKM. Here the CDR3 reads CASSLAAQIQETQYF. CDR3 bases: TGTGCCAGCAGTTTAGCTGCACAGATCCAAGAGACCCAGTACTTC.

This clone was seen just once. This chain links TRBV9 with TRBJ2-1; perhaps TRBD1 as D (5 bases). Germline V gene data show CDR1 as SGDLS and CDR2 as YYNGEE. There are 13 residues in the CDR3. Trimming stripped 4 bases from V and 8 bases from J, with 13 bases between. The CDR3 nucleotides read TGTGCCAGCAGCCCCGACAGATCCTATGAGCAGTTCTTC. Translation: CASSPDRSYEQFF.

The V call is TRBV2, the J call TRBJ2-7; D may be TRBD1 (5 bases). V shed 6 bases and J shed 3 bases, with 12 bases lying between them. The length of the CDR3 is 13 residues. The germline CDR1 and CDR2 sequences are SNHLY and FYNNEI. The CDR3 nucleotides read TGTGCCAGCAGGGACACAGTTCACTACGAGCAGTACTTC. Its translation: CASRDTVHYEQYF.

The chain has TRBV30 and TRBJ2-7, with 8 bases aligning to TRBD1. The germline CDR1 and CDR2 sequences are GTSNPN and SVGIG (reference sequence). Trimming cost V 8 bases and J 2 bases; bases outside gene matches: 5. The CDR3 runs to 12 residues. Here the CDR3 reads CALRGRTYEQYF. CDR3 bases: TGTGCCCTCAGGGGGCGTACCTACGAGCAGTACTTC.

In this sample, this clone turned up once. This chain uses TRBV19 with TRBJ2-1; 10 positions match TRBD1. The germline V gene encodes CDR1 LNHDA and CDR2 SQIVND (reference sequence). This CDR3 contains 15 residues. Losses at the gene ends were 7 bases for V and 5 bases for J; bases not matched to a gene: 8. CDR3 DNA: TGTGCCAGTACCCCGGGACAGGGGTTCCACAATGAGCAGTTCTTC. Translation gives CASTPGQGFHNEQFF.